One and the same sample provided the 18 T cell receptor beta chains below, sequenced in a study of blood T cell repertoires in COVID-19. TCRdb's copy holds only in-frame clones and misses some; the assay was immunoSEQ multiplex PCR. Of approximately 110,000 clones in the sample, about 76% were seen once. The specimen sequenced was peripheral blood. Every receptor here comes from a woman between 65 and 79 years old with acute or convalescent COVID-19.

The chain joins TRBV29-1 to TRBJ2-7, with TRBD1 as a possible D gene (6 bases). Trimming cost V 4 bases and J 2 bases, with 9 bases left between them. The CDR3 is made up of 12 amino acids. Germline CDR1 and CDR2: SQVTM and ANQGSEA. Written as DNA, the CDR3 is TGCAGCGTTGTCAGGGGTCCCTACGAGCAGTACTTC. It translates to CSVVRGPYEQYF.

Only a few counts were recorded for this clone. The sample carries other DNA sequences with the same CDR3. The chain employs TRBV5-5 and TRBJ1-1; 10 nucleotides agree with TRBD1. CDR3 length: 15 residues. Germline lookup yields CDR1 SGHKS and CDR2 YYEKEE (reference sequence). The V gene end was trimmed by 4 bases and the J gene end by 2 bases; junction bases not matched to a gene: 5. This chain's CDR3 is CASSGQGVGNTEAFF. The CDR3 DNA reads TGTGCCAGCAGCGGACAGGGGGTAGGTAACACTGAAGCTTTCTTT.

This chain uses TRBV5-1 with TRBJ1-1, with D perhaps TRBD1 (5 bases). The CDR3 runs to 15 residues. CDR1 is SGHRS, CDR2 YFSETQ, per germline. V was clipped by 0 bases and J by 0 bases, with 9 bases between them. The CDR3 protein is CASSLAAGMNTEAFF. CDR3 coding DNA: TGCGCCAGCAGCTTGGCGGCAGGGATGAACACTGAAGCTTTCTTT.

The V gene is TRBV9, the J gene TRBJ2-4; 12 bases match TRBD2. With V trimmed by 4 bases and J by 6 bases, 5 bases remained unmatched. The CDR3 runs to 15 residues. From germline, CDR1 is SGDLS and CDR2 YYNGEE. The DNA for the CDR3 is TGTGCCAGCAGCCCCCTAGCGGGGGGGGGAAACATTCAGTACTTC. This gives the protein CASSPLAGGGNIQYF. Complete variable domain (other parts from reference TRBV9 and TRBJ2-4): DSGVTQTPKHLITATGQRVTLRCSPRSGDLSVYWYQQSLDQGLQFLIQYYNGEERAKGNILERFSAQQFPDLHSELNLSSLELGDSALYFCASSPLAGGGNIQYFGAGTRLSVL.

The chain couples TRBV30 to TRBJ1-2; TRBD1 matches 9 bases. J was trimmed by 5 bases and V by 0 bases; bases with no gene match: 4. This CDR3 spans 14 amino acids. Germline loops: CDR1 GTSNPN, CDR2 SVGIG (reference sequence). CDR3 sequence (DNA): TGTGCCTGGAGTGTGGACAGGGGAGATTATGGCTACACCTTC. Protein sequence: CAWSVDRGDYGYTF. Together with reference TRBV30 and TRBJ1-2, the CDR3 gives the full variable domain: SQTIHQWPATLVQPVGSPLSLECTVEGTSNPNLYWYRQAAGRGLQLLFYSVGIGQISSEVPQNLSASRPQDRQFILSSKKLLLSDSGFYLCAWSVDRGDYGYTFGSGTRLTVV.

The rearrangement joins TRBV5-6 to TRBJ1-2, with 8 bases aligning to TRBD1. Germline V gene sequence: CDR1 SGHDT, CDR2 YYEEEE. V lost 2 bases and J lost 6; bases outside the gene matches: 6. This CDR3 region has 14 residues. The CDR3 DNA sequence: TGTGCCAGCAGCTTTCAGGGGGCTGTGAATGGCTACACCTTC. Its protein product is CASSFQGAVNGYTF.

The chain has TRBV5-8 and TRBJ1-3; unclear D gene. V shed 1 base and J shed 0 bases, with 8 bases lying between them. The CDR3 covers 15 residues. CDR1 and CDR2 from the germline V gene are SGHTS and YDEGEE. The CDR3 DNA sequence: TGTGCCAGCAGCTTGAATGCGGTCTCTGGAAACACCATATATTTT. The encoded protein is CASSLNAVSGNTIYF.

The chain links TRBV6-1 to TRBJ1-2; weak D call: TRBD1 (6 bases). The germline V gene has CDR1 MNHNS and CDR2 SASEGT. The CDR3 loop spans 15 amino acids. Trimming cost V 0 bases and J 3 bases, with 11 bases left between them. In DNA, the CDR3 is TGTGCCAGCAGTGAAGCCGAGACAGGCTACTATGGCTACACCTTC. Its translation: CASSEAETGYYGYTF.

The chain carries TRBV7-8 and TRBJ1-2; weak D call: TRBD1 (6 bases). The CDR3 is made up of 13 amino acids. V was clipped by 5 bases and J by 7 bases, with 14 bases between them. CDR1 and CDR2 (germline): SGHVS, FQNEAQ. The CDR3 nucleotides are TGTGCCAGCAGCCGGGGGGGGGCCGGTGGCTACACCTTC. Its protein is CASSRGGAGGYTF.

The chain couples TRBV18 to TRBJ2-1, with D perhaps TRBD1 (6 bases). Germline loops: CDR1 KGHSH, CDR2 LQKENI. The CDR3 has 15 amino acids. V lost 2 bases to trimming and J lost 5 bases, with 13 bases between them. The CDR3, as DNA: TGTGCCAGCTCACCAAGACAGGTCTCTAACAATGAGCAGTTCTTC. This translates into CASSPRQVSNNEQFF.

The gene calls are TRBV7-9 and TRBJ2-5; 8 bases line up with TRBD2. CDR3 length: 17 amino acids. J was trimmed by 2 bases and V by 3 bases; bases with no gene match: 11. The V gene's germline CDR1 is SEHNR and CDR2 FQNEAQ (reference sequence). The CDR3 DNA reads as TGTGCCAGCAGCTTGGGGAGGCGGGGGGACTCACAAGAGACCCAGTACTTC. This translates into CASSLGRRGDSQETQYF.

This rearrangement joins TRBV6-5 to TRBJ1-5; D possibly corresponds to TRBD1 (5 bases). This CDR3 is 12 amino acids long. Germline CDR1 is MNHEY and CDR2 is SVGAGI. The V end was cut by 7 bases, the J end by 7 bases, with 11 bases between. The CDR3 reads CASNSGVQPQHF. In DNA, the CDR3 is TGTGCCAGCAACTCGGGGGTCCAGCCCCAGCATTTT.

V gene TRBV6-5 combines with J gene TRBJ1-6; tentatively, D is TRBD1 (6 bases). Germline V gene data show CDR1 as MNHEY and CDR2 as SVGAGI. There are 11 residues in the CDR3. V was cut by 5 bases and J by 14 bases, with 10 bases left in between. The CDR3 sequence is CASSQGSTLHF. CDR3 in DNA: TGTGCCAGCAGTCAGGGGTCGACCCTCCACTTT.

V usage is TRBV5-1 and J usage is TRBJ2-3, with 10 bases identical to TRBD1. CDR1 SGHRS and CDR2 YFSETQ come from the germline V gene. This CDR3 has 13 amino acids. V lost 5 bases, J lost 3 bases, and 0 bases stayed unmatched. CDR3 coding DNA: TGCGCCAGCAGGGACAGGGGGACAGATACGCAGTATTTT. Protein sequence: CASRDRGTDTQYF.

The genes are TRBV5-1 and TRBJ2-1; 10 bases match TRBD2. After removal of 4 bases from V and 1 base from J, the junction contained 8 bases not matched to a gene. The CDR3 contains 17 residues. Germline CDR1 SGHRS, CDR2 YFSETQ. This chain's CDR3 is CASSPLAGVSSYNEQFF. In nucleotides, the CDR3 is TGCGCCAGCAGCCCCCTAGCGGGGGTTTCATCCTACAATGAGCAGTTCTTC.

J is TRBJ1-3 and V is TRBV30; the D is unclear. Germline V CDR1 and CDR2: GTSNPN, SVGIG (reference sequence). The CDR3 is 11 residues long. The V and J ends lost 4 bases and 4 bases respectively, with 5 bases between them. CDR3 region: CAWTSGNTIYF. CDR3 nucleotide sequence: TGTGCCTGGACGTCCGGAAACACCATATATTTT.

V usage is TRBV6-6 and J usage is TRBJ2-2; 8 nucleotides line up with TRBD2. Germline V lookup: CDR1 MNHNY, CDR2 SVGAGI (reference sequence). The CDR3 length is 15 residues. With 6 bases clipped from V and 3 bases from J, the junction kept 6 bases outside the gene matches. This CDR3 reads CASRRLGGDTGELFF. In nucleotides, the CDR3 is TGTGCCAGCAGGCGACTCGGGGGGGACACCGGGGAGCTGTTTTTT.

The chain links TRBV7-8 to TRBJ1-2; D is uncertain. This CDR3 has 16 amino acids. V was pared by 4 bases and J by 8 bases, with 23 bases between. CDR1 and CDR2 from the germline V gene are SGHVS and FQNEAQ. The CDR3 DNA follows: TGTGCCAGCAGCTCTCGAGGAAGCCCCTTTTCTATGGGCTACACCTTC. Its protein product is CASSSRGSPFSMGYTF.